Listed here is a single T cell receptor beta chain. Its specificity is unknown. Use of 60 Vbeta and 13 Jbeta primers characterized the PCR. Repertoires were generated with immunoSEQ multiplex PCR, while TCRdb's copy carries only in-frame clones and drops some. The sample shows roughly 150,000 clones, 75% to 85% of them seen only once. This sample was included in a study of cytomegalovirus exposure and HLA in healthy donors. Across the study: Among the 300 to 500 genotyped donors, 81% were placed in the Caucasian-associated ancestry cluster.

Germline V gene sequence: CDR1 GTSNPN, CDR2 SVGIG (reference sequence). Trimming removed 4 bases at V and 3 bases at J, with 26 bases between. The CDR3 spans 18 residues. Findings and caveats of the study: The study flagged roughly 150 TCR beta chains as cytomegalovirus-associated.

Healthy donors of bone marrow made up the group. The source is a girl aged 2 to 9 in good health and CMV-seropositive. The sequenced sample was PBMCs. The chain recombines TRBV30 with TRBJ2-3, with D tentatively TRBD1 (6 bases). The CDR3 nucleotides are TGTGCCTGGACTCTCGAGGGGGAGCCCCCCAAGGCTACAGATACGCAGTATTTT. Its protein is CAWTLEGEPPKATDTQYF.